This T cell receptor beta chain was observed in a study of control samples from healthy donors and cancer patients. Clones were read by immunoSEQ multiplex PCR, and TCRdb kept only the in-frame ones, dropping some. The sample carries 90,000 or so clones, roughly 90% recorded once. Germline V lookup: CDR1 WSHSY, CDR2 SAAADI. The CDR3 totals 15 residues. Between the trimmed V and J ends, which lost 5 bases and 1 base, there was a span of 14 bases. The receptor was isolated from an older woman in good health. The chain joins TRBV10-2 to TRBJ1-1, with a possible D match to TRBD1 (5 bases). The sequencing sample was made of blood. Written as DNA, the CDR3 is TGCGCCAGCAGTCTATCCGGGACCGCGAACACTGAAGCTTTCTTT. Its translation is CASSLSGTANTEAFF.